One sample yielded the 20 T cell receptor beta chains listed below, sequenced in a study of cytomegalovirus exposure and HLA in healthy donors. The primer mix had 60 Vbeta and 13 Jbeta primers. Only in-frame clones appear in the TCRdb table, and some are missing; sequencing was by immunoSEQ multiplex PCR. The data contain about 180,000 clones, roughly 79% of them singletons. The sequenced sample was PBMCs. These receptors were taken from a man aged 40-49 years in good health and CMV-seropositive.

The V gene is TRBV6-6, the J gene TRBJ1-1; TRBD1 matches at 7 bases. CDR3 length: 16 residues. The junction had 18 bases not matched to a gene; V was cut back by 6 bases and J by 8 bases. Germline assignment: CDR1 MNHNY and CDR2 SVGAGI (reference sequence). CDR3 nucleotide sequence: TGTGCCAGCAGCAACCCCCGGGCCGGGCGGACAGGCGAAGCTTTCTTT. Its protein product is CASSNPRAGRTGEAFF.

V usage is TRBV10-1 and J usage is TRBJ2-7; D call uncertain. The CDR3 runs to 11 residues. CDR1 and CDR2 (germline): WNHNN, SYGVQD (reference sequence). V lost 4 bases, J lost 4 bases, and 5 bases lay in between. The CDR3 region is CASSGNYEQYF. The DNA of the CDR3 is TGCGCCAGCAGTGGTAATTACGAGCAGTACTTC.

V is TRBV10-1 and J is TRBJ2-7; D is unclear. Germline assignment: CDR1 WNHNN and CDR2 SYGVQD (reference sequence). V was pared by 7 bases and J by 2 bases, with 9 bases between. This CDR3 is 12 amino acids long. The CDR3 DNA reads as TGCGCCAGCACCCCCAGGACCTACGAGCAGTACTTC. Its translation is CASTPRTYEQYF.

The V gene is TRBV6-5, the J gene TRBJ1-5, with D unclear. The CDR3 spans 13 residues. CDR1 is MNHEY and CDR2 is SVGAGI in the germline V gene. The ends were cut back, 5 bases at V and 5 bases at J, with 10 bases in the middle. The CDR3 DNA reads as TGTGCCAGCAGTCCTTACATGGATCAGCCCCAGCATTTT. Amino acids: CASSPYMDQPQHF.

V is TRBV6-5 and J is TRBJ2-5; weak D call: TRBD2 (7 bases). The CDR3 spans 16 residues. Germline values: CDR1 MNHEY, CDR2 SVGAGI. The germline V and J ends were trimmed by 4 bases and 5 bases, with 20 bases remaining between them. The CDR3 here is CASSSTLRGGGETQYF. The CDR3 DNA is TGTGCCAGCAGTTCTACCTTGAGGGGGGGAGGGGAGACCCAGTACTTC.

Details on this clone: Relative to the germline gene, one junction end is altered; a read error may explain this. This chain connects TRBV2 to TRBJ1-2, with a weak D call TRBD1 (6 bases). The V gene's germline CDR1 is SNHLY and CDR2 FYNNEI. The length of the CDR3 is 14 residues. The CDR3 region is CASSEAGDKGGYTF. The CDR3, as DNA: TGTGCCAGCAGCGAAGCCGGGGACAAGGGGGGCTACACCTTC. Together with reference TRBV2 and TRBJ1-2, the CDR3 gives the full variable domain: EPEVTQTPSHQVTQMGQEVILRCVPISNHLYFYWYRQILGQKVEFLVSFYNNEISEKSEIFDDQFSVERPDGSNFTLKIRSTKLEDSAMYFCASSEAGDKGGYTFGSGTRLTVV.

This chain uses TRBV30 with TRBJ1-4; D gene ambiguous. This CDR3 comprises 13 residues. Trimming removed 3 bases at V and 0 bases at J, with 5 bases between. Germline V gene data show CDR1 as GTSNPN and CDR2 as SVGIG (reference sequence). The CDR3 spells CAWSSATNEKLFF. The DNA for the CDR3 is TGTGCCTGGAGCAGTGCAACTAATGAAAAACTGTTTTTT.

V is TRBV2 and J is TRBJ2-3, with 15 bases lining up with TRBD2. This CDR3 comprises 15 residues. CDR1 is SNHLY and CDR2 is FYNNEI in the germline V gene. With 6 bases clipped from V and 6 bases from J, the junction kept 4 bases outside the gene matches. The CDR3 loop reads CASRGLAGGSDTQYF. In DNA, the CDR3 is TGTGCCAGCAGGGGACTAGCGGGAGGATCGGATACGCAGTATTTT.

The V gene is TRBV7-2, the J gene TRBJ2-7; D unresolved. The CDR3 length is 12 residues. Germline CDR1 is SGHTA and CDR2 is FQGNSA. V lost 5 bases and J lost 6, with 11 bases in between. The CDR3 loop reads CASSRLAVEQYF. In nucleotides, the CDR3 is TGTGCCAGCAGCCGACTGGCGGTCGAGCAGTACTTC.

This rearrangement joins TRBV10-1 to TRBJ2-2, with TRBD2 matching 10 bases. V trimming: 2 bases; J trimming: 4 bases; junction bases outside the gene matches: 7. This CDR3 spans 17 amino acids. CDR1 is WNHNN and CDR2 is SYGVQD in the germline V gene (reference sequence). CDR3 nucleotide sequence: TGCGCCAGCAGTGAGGGTGGGACTAGCGTCGGCACCGGGGAGCTGTTTTTT. As protein: CASSEGGTSVGTGELFF.

The chain links TRBV10-2 to TRBJ1-2; TRBD1 agrees at 7 bases. CDR3 length: 13 residues. V was pared by 6 bases and J by 7 bases, with 8 bases of the junction left unmatched. The V gene's germline CDR1 is WSHSY and CDR2 SAAADI. This chain's CDR3 is CASRQQGSAGYTF. The CDR3 DNA sequence: TGCGCCAGCAGACAACAGGGGTCGGCTGGCTACACCTTC.

The CDR3 DNA reads TGCGCCAGCAGCCCGCCCAGTGAAAAACTGTTTTTT. Protein product: CASSPPSEKLFF. The chain employs TRBV5-1 and TRBJ1-4, with D uncertain. Between the trimmed V and J ends, which lost 4 bases and 7 bases, there was a span of 8 bases. Germline CDR1 is SGHRS and CDR2 is YFSETQ. The CDR3 totals 12 residues. The full variable domain, rest sourced from reference TRBV5-1 and TRBJ1-4, is KAGVTQTPRYLIKTRGQQVTLSCSPISGHRSVSWYQQTPGQGLQFLFEYFSETQRNKGNFPGRFSGRQFSNSRSEMNVSTLELGDSALYLCASSPPSEKLFFGSGTQLSVL.

The V gene is TRBV6-5, the J gene TRBJ2-5; tentative D call: TRBD1 (6 bases). Trimming stripped 2 bases from V and 5 bases from J, with 12 bases between. Germline V gives CDR1 MNHEY, CDR2 SVGAGI. The CDR3 loop spans 14 amino acids. DNA of the CDR3: TGTGCCAGCAGTTACGGGGGCGGTGAGGAGACCCAGTACTTC. This gives the protein CASSYGGGEETQYF.

The chain joins TRBV27 to TRBJ2-7; D is perhaps TRBD1 (6 bases). The CDR3 spans 14 residues. Per germline, CDR1 MNHEY and CDR2 SMNVEV (reference sequence). The germline V and J ends were trimmed by 5 bases and 3 bases, with 14 bases remaining between them. The CDR3 nucleotides read TGTGCCAGCAGTACCCGGACAGATTACTACGAGCAGTACTTC. It codes for CASSTRTDYYEQYF.

The chain carries TRBV9 and TRBJ1-2; D gene unclear. Germline V gene data show CDR1 as SGDLS and CDR2 as YYNGEE. The V end was cut by 3 bases, the J end by 2 bases, with 14 bases between. This CDR3 is 15 amino acids long. This CDR3 is CASSEESAGNYGYTF. In DNA, the CDR3 is TGTGCCAGCAGCGAGGAAAGTGCGGGGAACTATGGCTACACCTTC.

The chain couples TRBV9 to TRBJ2-2; TRBD2 matches 12 bases. CDR3 size: 17 residues. From germline, CDR1 is SGDLS and CDR2 YYNGEE. J was trimmed by 2 bases and V by 3 bases; bases with no gene match: 5. The CDR3 DNA reads as TGTGCCAGCAGCGGAACTAGCGGGAGGTTCAACACCGGGGAGCTGTTTTTT. This translates into CASSGTSGRFNTGELFF.

This clone has only a few counts. V gene TRBV6-5 combines with J gene TRBJ2-5; 10 positions match TRBD2. The CDR3 is 15 amino acids. V lost 6 bases, J lost 5 bases, and 9 bases stayed unmatched. Germline V gene lookup returns CDR1 MNHEY and CDR2 SVGAGI. CDR3 in DNA: TGTGCCAGCAGAACCCCGAGAGCGGGAGGGGAGACCCAGTACTTC. Amino acid sequence: CASRTPRAGGETQYF.

The chain couples TRBV10-1 to TRBJ2-5; TRBD1 agrees at 8 bases. Trimming at V came to 5 bases and at J to 4 bases, leaving 6 bases not matched to a gene. Germline V gene data show CDR1 as WNHNN and CDR2 as SYGVQD (reference sequence). This CDR3 has 14 residues. CDR3 loop: CASSTDRGGETQYF. CDR3 bases: TGCGCCAGCAGTACCGACAGGGGAGGAGAGACCCAGTACTTC.

This clone occurred once. The chain joins TRBV9 to TRBJ2-7; the match to TRBD2 covers 13 bases. CDR3 length: 17 amino acids. Germline CDR1 reads SGDLS; CDR2 reads YYNGEE. Losses at the gene ends were 4 bases for V and 7 bases for J; bases not matched to a gene: 14. CDR3 bases: TGTGCCAGCAGCTCTACTAGCGGGAGGGTCAATTCGGGAGAGCAGTACTTC. It translates to CASSSTSGRVNSGEQYF.

The V call is TRBV4-1, the J call TRBJ2-7; perhaps TRBD2 as D (6 bases). The ends were cut back, 3 bases at V and 6 bases at J, with 15 bases in the middle. This CDR3 has 14 amino acids. Looked up from germline, CDR1 is MGHRA and CDR2 is YSYEKL. The CDR3: CASSQIDGRGEQYF. CDR3 in DNA: TGCGCCAGCAGCCAGATAGACGGGAGAGGCGAGCAGTACTTC.